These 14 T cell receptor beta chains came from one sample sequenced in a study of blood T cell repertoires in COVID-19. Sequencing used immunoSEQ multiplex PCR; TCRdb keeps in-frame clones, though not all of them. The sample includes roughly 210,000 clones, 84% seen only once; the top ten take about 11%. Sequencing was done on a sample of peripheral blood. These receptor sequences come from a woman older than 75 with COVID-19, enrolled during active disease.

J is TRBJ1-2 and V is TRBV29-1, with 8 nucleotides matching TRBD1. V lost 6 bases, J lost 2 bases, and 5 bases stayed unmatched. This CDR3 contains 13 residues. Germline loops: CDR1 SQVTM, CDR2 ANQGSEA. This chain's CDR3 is CSVGQGANYGYTF. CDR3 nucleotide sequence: TGCAGCGTCGGGCAGGGGGCGAACTATGGCTACACCTTC. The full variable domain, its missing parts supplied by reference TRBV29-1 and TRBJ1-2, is SAVISQKPSRDICQRGTSLTIQCQVDSQVTMMFWYRQQPGQSLTLIATANQGSEATYESGFVIDKFPISRPNLTFSTLTVSNMSPEDSSIYLCSVGQGANYGYTFGSGTRLTVV.

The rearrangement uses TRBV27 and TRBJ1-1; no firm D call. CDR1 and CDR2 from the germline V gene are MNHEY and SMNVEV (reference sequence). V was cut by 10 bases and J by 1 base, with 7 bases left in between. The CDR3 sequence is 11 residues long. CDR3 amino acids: CATHRNTEAFF. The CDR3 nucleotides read TGTGCCACGCACAGGAACACTGAAGCTTTCTTT.

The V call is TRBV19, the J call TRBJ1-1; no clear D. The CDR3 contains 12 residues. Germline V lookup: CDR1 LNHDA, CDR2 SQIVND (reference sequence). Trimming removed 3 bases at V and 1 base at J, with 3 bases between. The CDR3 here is CASSIKNTEAFF. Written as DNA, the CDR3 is TGTGCCAGTAGTATTAAGAACACTGAAGCTTTCTTT.

This CDR3 reads CASRGQPMNTEAFF. The CDR3 bases are TGTGCCAGCAGGGGACAGCCCATGAACACTGAAGCTTTCTTT. This rearrangement joins TRBV6-5 to TRBJ1-1; TRBD1 agrees at 7 bases. V was clipped by 6 bases and J by 0 bases; unmatched bases: 4. Germline V gene data show CDR1 as MNHEY and CDR2 as SVGAGI. This CDR3 is 14 amino acids long.

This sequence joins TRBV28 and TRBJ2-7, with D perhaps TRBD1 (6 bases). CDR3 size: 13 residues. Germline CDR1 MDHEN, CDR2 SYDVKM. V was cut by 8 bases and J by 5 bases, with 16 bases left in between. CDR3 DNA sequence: TGTGCCAGCCTTTCCCCCAACAGGGACGAGCAGTACTTC. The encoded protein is CASLSPNRDEQYF.

As DNA, the CDR3 is TGTGCCAGCAGTCCTTCGAACAGGGGAAATGGCTACACCTTC. As protein: CASSPSNRGNGYTF. The rearrangement uses TRBV27 and TRBJ1-2, with 7 bases identical to TRBD1. Germline-derived CDR1 and CDR2 are MNHEY and SMNVEV (reference sequence). The trim removed 5 bases at V and 6 bases at J, leaving 9 bases unmatched. This CDR3 is 14 amino acids long.

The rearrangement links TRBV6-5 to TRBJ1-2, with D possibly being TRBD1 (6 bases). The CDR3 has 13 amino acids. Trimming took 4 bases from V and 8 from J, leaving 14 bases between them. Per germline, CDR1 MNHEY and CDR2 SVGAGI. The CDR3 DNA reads TGTGCCAGCAGTTTGACAGGAGGTAGGGGCTACACCTTC. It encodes CASSLTGGRGYTF.

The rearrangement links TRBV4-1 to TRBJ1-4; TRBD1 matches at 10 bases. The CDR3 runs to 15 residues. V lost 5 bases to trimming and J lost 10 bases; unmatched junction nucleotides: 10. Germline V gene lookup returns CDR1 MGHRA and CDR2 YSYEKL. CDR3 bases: TGCGCCAGCAGCACAACCGGGACAGGGGAAGGAAAACTGTTTTTT. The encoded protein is CASSTTGTGEGKLFF.

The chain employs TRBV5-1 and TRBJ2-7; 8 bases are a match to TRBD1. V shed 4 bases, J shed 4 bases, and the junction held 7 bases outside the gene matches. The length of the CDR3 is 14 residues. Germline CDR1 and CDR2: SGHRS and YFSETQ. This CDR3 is CASSLGTGEYEQYV. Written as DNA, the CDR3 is TGCGCCAGCAGCCTCGGGACAGGAGAGTACGAGCAGTACGTC.

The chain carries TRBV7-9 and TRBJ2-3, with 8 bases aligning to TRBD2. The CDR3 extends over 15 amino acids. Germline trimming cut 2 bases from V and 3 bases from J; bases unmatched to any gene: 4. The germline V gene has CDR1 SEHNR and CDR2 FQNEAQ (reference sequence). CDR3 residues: CASSLSAGGTDTQYF. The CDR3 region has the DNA TGTGCCAGCAGCTTAAGTGCGGGAGGAACAGATACGCAGTATTTT.

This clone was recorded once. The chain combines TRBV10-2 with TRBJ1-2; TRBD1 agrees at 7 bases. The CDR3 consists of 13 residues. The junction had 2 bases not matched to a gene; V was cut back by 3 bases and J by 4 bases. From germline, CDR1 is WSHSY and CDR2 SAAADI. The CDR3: CASSDRGIYGYTF. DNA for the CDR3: TGCGCCAGCAGTGACAGGGGGATCTATGGCTACACCTTC.

The CDR3 coding sequence is TGTGCCAGCTCACTGCAAACAGGGGTTGGAGATACCGGGGAGCTGTTTTTT. Its protein is CASSLQTGVGDTGELFF. The chain recombines TRBV18 with TRBJ2-2, with 7 positions matching TRBD1. V dropped 4 bases and J dropped 5; count of bases not matched to a gene: 13. The CDR3 covers 17 residues. Germline CDR1 and CDR2: KGHSH and LQKENI. The complete variable domain, with remaining parts taken from reference TRBV18 and TRBJ2-2, reads NAGVMQNPRHLVRRRGQEARLRCSPMKGHSHVYWYRQLPEEGLKFMVYLQKENIIDESGMPKERFSAEFPKEGPSILRIQQVVRGDSAAYFCASSLQTGVGDTGELFFGEGSRLTVL.

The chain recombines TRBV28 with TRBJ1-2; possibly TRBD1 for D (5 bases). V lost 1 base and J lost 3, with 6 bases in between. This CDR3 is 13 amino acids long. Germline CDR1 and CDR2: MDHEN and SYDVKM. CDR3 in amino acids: CASSLSQDYGYTF. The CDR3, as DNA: TGTGCCAGCAGTTTATCACAGGACTATGGCTACACCTTC.

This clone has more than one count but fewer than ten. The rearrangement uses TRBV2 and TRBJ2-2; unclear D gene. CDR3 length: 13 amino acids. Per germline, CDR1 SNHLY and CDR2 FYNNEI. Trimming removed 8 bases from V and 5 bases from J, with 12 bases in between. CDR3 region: CASGAEKTGELFF. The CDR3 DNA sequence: TGTGCCAGCGGCGCGGAAAAAACCGGGGAGCTGTTTTTT. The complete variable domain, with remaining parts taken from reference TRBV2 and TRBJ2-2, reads EPEVTQTPSHQVTQMGQEVILRCVPISNHLYFYWYRQILGQKVEFLVSFYNNEISEKSEIFDDQFSVERPDGSNFTLKIRSTKLEDSAMYFCASGAEKTGELFFGEGSRLTVL.